This T cell receptor (beta chain) was recovered during a study of shared clonotypes between healthy human individuals. Between the trimmed V and J ends, which lost 1 base and 0 bases, there was a span of 8 bases. Germline V gives CDR1 SGHKS, CDR2 YYEKEE (reference sequence). CDR3 length equals 14 residues. Assay: immunoSEQ multiplex PCR; the TCRdb copy retains only in-frame clones and omits some. This table holds about 2.3 million clones, about 92% found once. Sequencing used naive CD4+ T cells from PBMCs. Indicated subset: CD45RA+ positively selected. The sequence was collected from a man aged 18 to 29 in good health. Some clones in this sample may be carry-over from other donors' samples. V usage is TRBV5-5 and J usage is TRBJ2-7, with a weak D call TRBD2 (5 bases). The CDR3 loop is CASSLPGYSYEQYF. The CDR3 DNA reads TGTGCCAGCAGCTTGCCGGGGTACTCCTACGAGCAGTACTTC.